Presented here are 12 T cell receptor beta chains from one specimen sequenced in a study of T cell responses to AZD1222 COVID-19 vaccine. Repertoires were generated with immunoSEQ multiplex PCR, while TCRdb's copy carries only in-frame clones and drops some. The table lists tens of thousands of clones, more than 90% of them singletons. Here the sequenced sample was peripheral blood, taken on day 0 of AZD1222 vaccination. These receptors originate from an adult in good health.

The chain uses TRBV18 and TRBJ1-1; 7 bases agree with TRBD1. CDR3 size: 16 residues. The germline V gene encodes CDR1 KGHSH and CDR2 LQKENI. The CDR3 loop is CGLRLTGAPLRAEAFF. Here the CDR3 DNA reads TGTGGCTTGAGATTAACAGGGGCTCCCCTCCGCGCTGAAGCTTTCTTT.

This clone was detected ten times or more. The chain carries TRBV18 and TRBJ1-2; TRBD1 aligns across 9 bases. The trim removed 5 bases at V and 3 bases at J, leaving 7 bases unmatched. The CDR3 runs to 15 residues. Per the germline V gene, CDR1 is KGHSH and CDR2 is LQKENI. The CDR3: CASSGTGGMDYGYTF. The CDR3 DNA sequence: TGTGCCAGCTCAGGCACAGGGGGCATGGACTATGGCTACACCTTC.

V usage is TRBV29-1 and J usage is TRBJ1-3, with D uncertain. The CDR3 contains 13 residues. The germline V and J ends were trimmed by 7 bases and 0 bases, with 10 bases remaining between them. CDR1 and CDR2 (germline): SQVTM, ANQGSEA. The CDR3 region has the DNA TGCAGCGCCTCCTACGACTCTGGAAACACCATATATTTT. Its protein product is CSASYDSGNTIYF. Together with reference TRBV29-1 and TRBJ1-3, the CDR3 gives the full variable domain: SAVISQKPSRDICQRGTSLTIQCQVDSQVTMMFWYRQQPGQSLTLIATANQGSEATYESGFVIDKFPISRPNLTFSTLTVSNMSPEDSSIYLCSASYDSGNTIYFGEGSWLTVV.

On this clone: Other DNA sequences in the sample encode the same CDR3. The chain links TRBV12-3 or TRBV12-4 to TRBJ2-7; D call uncertain. The CDR3 extends over 12 amino acids. The V gene lost 6 bases and the J gene lost 4 bases, with 10 bases spanning the gap. CDR3 bases: TGTGCCAGCAGCTCAGGTCCGTACGAGCAGTACTTC. Protein sequence: CASSSGPYEQYF.

This clone was seen a few times. The V call is TRBV4-2, the J call TRBJ1-5; TRBD1 aligns across 10 bases. Germline CDR1 is LGHNA and CDR2 is YNFKEQ. Losses at the gene ends were 3 bases for V and 6 bases for J; bases not matched to a gene: 5. CDR3 length: 15 amino acids. CDR3 residues: CASSQGGDRGQPQHF. The CDR3, as DNA: TGTGCCAGCAGCCAGGGTGGGGACAGGGGTCAGCCCCAGCATTTT.

This sequence joins TRBV5-6 and TRBJ2-2, with a possible D match to TRBD1 (6 bases). Germline CDR1 is SGHDT and CDR2 is YYEEEE. Deletions cut 0 bases from V and 4 bases from J, with 13 bases between. The CDR3 has 16 residues. CDR3 protein: CASSLGTGFGTGELFF. The CDR3 nucleotides are TGTGCCAGCAGCTTGGGTACAGGGTTCGGCACCGGGGAGCTGTTTTTT. Combining the CDR3 with reference TRBV5-6 and TRBJ2-2 gives the whole variable domain DAGVTQSPTHLIKTRGQQVTLRCSPKSGHDTVSWYQQALGQGPQFIFQYYEEEERQRGNFPDRFSGHQFPNYSSELNVNALLLGDSALYLCASSLGTGFGTGELFFGEGSRLTVL.

The rearrangement uses TRBV21-1 and TRBJ1-1. TRBV21-1 is listed as a pseudogene. CDR3 size: 15 residues. The CDR3: CASSPMGPTNTEAFF. DNA of the CDR3: TGTGCCAGCAGCCCCATGGGACCGACTAACACTGAAGCTTTCTTT.

The chain is built from TRBV11-3 and TRBJ1-2; a weak D match, TRBD1 (5 bases). Trimming took 8 bases from V and 4 from J, leaving 11 bases between them. CDR1 is SGHNT, CDR2 YENEEA, per germline. The CDR3 covers 12 residues. The CDR3 here is CASSEGRYGYTF. In DNA form, the CDR3 reads TGTGCCAGCTCGGAGGGGCGCTATGGCTACACCTTC. The full variable domain, with the rest looked up from reference TRBV11-3 and TRBJ1-2, is EAGVVQSPRYKIIEKKQPVAFWCNPISGHNTLYWYLQNLGQGPELLIRYENEEAVDDSQLPKDRFSAERLKGVDSTLKIQPAELGDSAVYLCASSEGRYGYTFGSGTRLTVV.

The chain uses TRBV5-1 and TRBJ1-6; D is uncertain. Germline CDR1 is SGHRS and CDR2 is YFSETQ. With 4 bases removed from V and 8 bases from J, the gap between germline ends came to 13 bases. The CDR3 has 14 residues. This CDR3 reads CASSPRRDYSPLHF. DNA of the CDR3: TGCGCCAGCAGCCCCCGAAGGGATTATTCACCCCTCCACTTT.

The DNA of the CDR3 is TGTGCCAGCAGCTTAGCGCGGGGGGCGGATTCACCCCTCCACTTT. It yields the protein CASSLARGADSPLHF. The chain recombines TRBV7-2 with TRBJ1-6; D possibly corresponds to TRBD1 (6 bases). The CDR3 contains 15 residues. Germline CDR1 is SGHTA and CDR2 is FQGNSA. V dropped 0 bases and J dropped 8 bases, with 11 bases sitting between them.

The chain links TRBV28 to TRBJ1-1; 9 bases align to TRBD1. Losses at the gene ends were 6 bases for V and 7 bases for J; bases not matched to a gene: 6. The CDR3 length is 13 residues. CDR1 and CDR2 from the germline V gene are MDHEN and SYDVKM. DNA for the CDR3: TGTGCCAGCAGCTCTGGACAGGGGAGTGAAGCTTTCTTT. Translating gives CASSSGQGSEAFF.

J is TRBJ2-5 and V is TRBV7-9; 10 bases align to TRBD2. Losses at the gene ends were 0 bases for V and 4 bases for J; bases not matched to a gene: 2. This CDR3 comprises 15 residues. In germline, CDR1 is SEHNR, CDR2 FQNEAQ (reference sequence). The CDR3, as DNA: TGTGCCAGCAGCTTAGCGCTAGCGGGGGTAGAGACCCAGTACTTC. Its translation is CASSLALAGVETQYF.